These 11 T cell receptor beta chains came from one sample sequenced in a study of CD8+ T cells in alopecia areata. Noted treatment: oral pan-JAK inhibitor, 5-10 mg twice daily. Sequencing relied on a cDNA template that was reverse transcribed from extracted RNA. This table comes from immunoSEQ multiplex PCR, and its TCRdb copy is limited to in-frame clones, with some not included. The data contain 110,000 or so clones, roughly 60% of them singletons. The sample was CD8+ T cells sorted from blood, taken at week 4, from a patient treated with tofacitinib. These receptors were obtained from a human donor with alopecia areata.

The chain carries TRBV4-1 and TRBJ2-5; 13 bases align to TRBD2. V lost 4 bases and J lost 5; bases outside the gene matches: 7. The CDR3 sequence is 16 residues long. Germline V gene data show CDR1 as MGHRA and CDR2 as YSYEKL. The CDR3 bases are TGCGCCAGCAGCCCGCGGACTAGCGGGAGTTCGGAGACCCAGTACTTC. This translates into CASSPRTSGSSETQYF.

This clone was counted between two and nine times. The gene calls are TRBV30 and TRBJ1-3; D is unresolved. V dropped 0 bases and J dropped 1 base, with 4 bases sitting between them. CDR3 length: 13 residues. The germline CDR1 and CDR2 sequences are GTSNPN and SVGIG (reference sequence). CDR3: CAWSVGSGNTIYF. In nucleotides, the CDR3 is TGTGCCTGGAGTGTAGGGTCTGGAAACACCATATATTTT.

The chain is built from TRBV25-1 and TRBJ1-5, with unresolved D. CDR3 length: 13 residues. V lost 3 bases and J lost 5, with 8 bases in between. From germline, CDR1 is MGHDK and CDR2 SYGVNS. CDR3 in amino acids: CASSDGVDQPQHF. The CDR3 DNA reads as TGTGCCAGCAGTGACGGTGTGGATCAGCCCCAGCATTTT. Variable domain in full (rest from reference TRBV25-1 and TRBJ1-5): EADIYQTPRYLVIGTGKKITLECSQTMGHDKMYWYQQDPGMELHLIHYSYGVNSTEKGDLSSESTVSRIRTEHFPLTLESARPSHTSQYLCASSDGVDQPQHFGDGTRLSIL.

The J gene is TRBJ2-5, the V gene TRBV7-9; tentative D call: TRBD2 (5 bases). This CDR3 region has 13 residues. Germline V lookup: CDR1 SEHNR, CDR2 FQNEAQ (reference sequence). Between the trimmed V and J ends, which lost 6 bases and 4 bases, there was a span of 12 bases. The CDR3 protein is CASRKGRGETQYF. CDR3 nucleotides: TGTGCCAGCAGAAAGGGTCGGGGAGAGACCCAGTACTTC.

Concerning this clone itself: The junction and the germline gene differ at one end; a read error may be behind it. This chain uses TRBV5-4 with TRBJ1-2; D call uncertain. Germline lookup yields CDR1 SGHNT and CDR2 YYREEE (reference sequence). The CDR3 has 11 amino acids. The CDR3 loop reads CASNLNYGYTF. In DNA, the CDR3 is TGTGCCAGCAACTTGAACTATGGCTACACCTTC.

The chain is built from TRBV29-1 and TRBJ2-5, with no clear D. Germline V gene data show CDR1 as SQVTM and CDR2 as ANQGSEA. The V and J ends lost 5 bases and 4 bases respectively, with 8 bases between them. The CDR3 is 11 residues long. CDR3 amino acids: CSVSGRETQYF. As DNA, the CDR3 is TGCAGCGTTTCCGGGCGAGAGACCCAGTACTTC.

This clone was observed a single time. The V gene is TRBV29-1, the J gene TRBJ2-7; the D is unclear. The CDR3 sequence is 14 residues long. Trimming shortened V by 3 bases and J by 0 bases, and 12 bases separated the two germline ends. Germline loops: CDR1 SQVTM, CDR2 ANQGSEA. The CDR3, as DNA: TGCAGCGTTGAGAGCTCAAAGAGCTCCTACGAGCAGTACTTC. It yields the protein CSVESSKSSYEQYF.

The chain employs TRBV13 and TRBJ2-5; D possibly corresponds to TRBD1 (6 bases). V lost 7 bases, J lost 5 bases, and 14 bases lay in between. The CDR3 runs to 13 residues. Germline-derived CDR1 and CDR2 are PRHDT and FYEKMQ (reference sequence). CDR3 sequence (DNA): TGTGCCAGCACCCCGGGACACCCGGAGACCCAGTACTTC. Translating it yields CASTPGHPETQYF.

The CDR3 here is CASGLVKGTGGRQPQHF. The CDR3 DNA reads as TGTGCTAGTGGTTTGGTCAAGGGGACAGGGGGAAGGCAGCCCCAGCATTTT. The chain couples TRBV12-5 to TRBJ1-5; 11 nucleotides align to TRBD1. Germline V gives CDR1 LGHNT, CDR2 FRNRAP. Germline trimming cut 0 bases from V and 7 bases from J; bases unmatched to any gene: 8. This CDR3 contains 17 residues.

This chain uses TRBV29-1 with TRBJ1-2; a possible D gene is TRBD1 (6 bases). This CDR3 is 13 amino acids long. Germline V gene lookup returns CDR1 SQVTM and CDR2 ANQGSEA. Deletions cut 0 bases from V and 4 bases from J, with 9 bases between. The CDR3 is CSVEDKGGYGYTF. The DNA for the CDR3 is TGCAGCGTTGAAGATAAAGGGGGCTATGGCTACACCTTC.

This clone was seen more than once but under ten times. The chain links TRBV28 to TRBJ1-3; tentative D call: TRBD1 (5 bases). The CDR3 consists of 14 residues. The germline V gene has CDR1 MDHEN and CDR2 SYDVKM. V lost 3 bases to trimming and J lost 4 bases, with 10 bases between them. The CDR3 region is CASSFERGGNTIYF. The DNA for the CDR3 is TGTGCCAGCAGTTTTGAGAGGGGAGGAAACACCATATATTTT.